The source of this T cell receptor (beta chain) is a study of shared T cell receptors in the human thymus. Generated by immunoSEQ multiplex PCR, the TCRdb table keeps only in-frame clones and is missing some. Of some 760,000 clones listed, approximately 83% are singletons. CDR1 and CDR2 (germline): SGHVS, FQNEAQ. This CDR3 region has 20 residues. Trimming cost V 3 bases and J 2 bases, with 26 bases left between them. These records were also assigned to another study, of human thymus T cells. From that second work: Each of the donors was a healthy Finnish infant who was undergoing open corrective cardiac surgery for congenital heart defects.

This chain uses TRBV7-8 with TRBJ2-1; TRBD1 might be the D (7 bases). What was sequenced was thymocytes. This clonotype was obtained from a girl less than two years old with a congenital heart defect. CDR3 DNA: TGTGCCAGCAGCTTGGGGGGACAGTACACCTCTCTGGGTACCTACAATGAGCAGTTCTTC. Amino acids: CASSLGGQYTSLGTYNEQFF.